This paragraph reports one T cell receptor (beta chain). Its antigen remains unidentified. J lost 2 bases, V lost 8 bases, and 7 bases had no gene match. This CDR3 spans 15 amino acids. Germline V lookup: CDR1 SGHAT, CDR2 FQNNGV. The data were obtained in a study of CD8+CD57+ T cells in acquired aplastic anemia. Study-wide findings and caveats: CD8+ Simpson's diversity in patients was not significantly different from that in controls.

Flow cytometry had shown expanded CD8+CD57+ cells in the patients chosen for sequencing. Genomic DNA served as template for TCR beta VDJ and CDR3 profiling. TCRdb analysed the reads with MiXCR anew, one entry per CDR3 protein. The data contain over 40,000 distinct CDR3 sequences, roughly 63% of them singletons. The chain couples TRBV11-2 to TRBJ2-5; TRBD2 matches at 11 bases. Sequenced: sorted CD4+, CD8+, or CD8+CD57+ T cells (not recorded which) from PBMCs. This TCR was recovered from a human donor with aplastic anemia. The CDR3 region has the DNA TGTGCCAGCTCCTGGACTAGCGGGCCTCAAGAGACCCAGTACTTC. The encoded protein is CASSWTSGPQETQYF.